This T cell receptor (beta chain) was sequenced in a study of blood T cell repertoires in COVID-19. The wider study: The United States, Italy and Spain were the sources of the acute and convalescent COVID-19 samples. The analysed material was cDNA or gDNA that came from T cells, B-cell-depleted T cells, or PBMCs.

With V trimmed by 5 bases and J by 6 bases, 12 bases remained unmatched. This CDR3 has 16 residues. Germline lookup yields CDR1 MRHNA and CDR2 SNTAGT. Methods used by the authors: Quantification of nucleated cells was approximated via reference gene primer amplification. Sequencing was performed with immunoSEQ multiplex PCR; in TCRdb, only in-frame clones are kept and a portion is missing. V and J calls and clone size are copied from that table; D and trimming were computed from the DNA. The repertoire has under 70,000 clones, approximately 88% of them found once; the top ten carry 6% to 7%. Sequencing was carried out using peripheral blood. This sequence was found in an older woman with acute or convalescent COVID-19. The chain couples TRBV6-4 to TRBJ2-1; 8 bases map to TRBD2. Here the CDR3 DNA reads TGTGCCAGCAGTCCCTATGGGACTAGTGGGGCCAATGAGCAGTTCTTC. It is translated as CASSPYGTSGANEQFF.